The 32 T cell receptor delta chains in this list originate from one sample, sequenced in a study of γδ T cells in repeated Plasmodium falciparum infection. TCRdb reprocessed the multiplex PCR reads through CATT. The sample yields over 55,000 delta-chain clones, over 1.5% seen once. Flow sorting of PBMC yielded separate Vgamma9/Vdelta2+ and Vdelta2-negative gammadelta T cell populations for bulk repertoire analysis. The sequencing sample was made of gamma-delta T cells from blood. The receptors derive from a pool of human donors (malaria-infected and uninfected, not separated).

Remarks on this clone: A far larger clone is one base from this, pointing to a likely read error. At the DNA level, this CDR3 is encoded by other sequences in the same sample as well. This sequence joins TRDV1 and TRDJ1, with TRDD3 as a possible D gene (5 bases). The CDR3 sequence is 22 residues long. Trimming removed 1 base from V and 3 bases from J, with 33 bases in between. The V gene's germline CDR1 is TSWWSYY and CDR2 QGS. CDR3 bases: TGTGCTCTTGGGGAACCCCCGGACTCCACGGGGACTAGGCCGATTTTGGCCGATAAACTCATCTTT. Residues: CALGEPPDSTGTRPILADKLIF.

There are a few counts of this clone. Given a far larger clone just one base away, this is likely a sequencing read error. Additional DNA sequences in this sample encode the identical CDR3. The chain combines TRDV2 with TRDJ1; tentatively, D is TRDD3 (5 bases). Since TCRdb gives no J gene, matching the DNA to germline was used here to assign it. CDR1 is GEAIGNYY and CDR2 is EKD in the germline V gene. Deletions cut 0 bases from V and 0 bases from J, with 25 bases between. The CDR3 extends over 20 amino acids. CDR3 DNA: TGTGCCTGTGACACCGAAGACAGGTTGACCGGGGGTCCACACACCGATAAACTCATCTTT. This translates into CACDTEDRLTGGPHTDKLIF.

This clone showed up many times. Possible read error: a much larger clone is one base away. The sample contains more than one DNA sequence encoding this CDR3. The chain carries TRDV1 and TRDJ1; D not resolved. With 5 bases removed from V and 1 base from J, the gap between germline ends came to 11 bases. CDR3 length: 14 amino acids. The germline gives CDR1 TSWWSYY, CDR2 QGS. In nucleotides, the CDR3 is TGTGCTCTTGGGATCTTGGGTTGCACCGATAAACTCATCTTT. Translating gives CALGILGCTDKLIF.

This clone occurred a few times. With only one base between it and a far larger clone, this is likely a read error. The rearrangement uses TRDV1 and TRDJ1, with TRDD3 matching over 11 bases. TCRdb carries no J gene annotation; the J gene was assigned here by matching the DNA with germline. The CDR3 totals 21 residues. The germline gives CDR1 TSWWSYY, CDR2 QGS. CDR3 in amino acids: CALGERIRYWGISSYTDKLIF. CDR3 nucleotides: TGCGCTCTTGGGGAACGGATCCGGTACTGGGGGATAAGTTCTTACACCGATAAACTCATCTTT.

This clone has just a few counts. The protein in TCRdb stems from a much larger clone and differs at residue 5 from this DNA's translation, likely a read error; here the protein is translated from the DNA. The chain uses TRDV1 and TRDJ1; tentative D call: TRDD2 (6 bases). TCRdb offers no J gene call, so here the DNA was matched to germline to obtain one. The germline gives CDR1 TSWWSYY, CDR2 QGS. V was pared by 4 bases and J by 0 bases, with 36 bases between. The CDR3 contains 23 residues. This CDR3 reads CALGGLGFFLPRSRGRYTDKLIF. The CDR3 nucleotides are TGTGCTCTTGGGGGACTAGGATTCTTCCTGCCCAGGTCTCGGGGACGATACACCGATAAACTCATCTTT.

As concerns this clone: This DNA translates differently at residue 3 from the TCRdb protein, which is that of a much larger clone; a read error is likely, and the protein shown is the DNA's own translation. V gene TRDV1 combines with J gene TRDJ1; 12 nucleotides agree with TRDD3. Per germline, CDR1 TSWWSYY and CDR2 QGS. This CDR3 is 17 amino acids long. CDR3 residues: CAPGEEGLLGDTIRLIF. CDR3 nucleotides: TGTGCTCCTGGGGAAGAGGGTCTACTGGGGGATACCATAAGACTCATCTTT.

This clone has more than one count but fewer than ten. TCRdb lists the protein of a much larger clone for this DNA, which differs at residue 6, so this is likely a read error; the protein given here is translated from the DNA itself. V usage is TRDV1 and J usage is TRDJ1; 7 bases map to TRDD2. V trimming: 0 bases; J trimming: 0 bases; junction bases outside the gene matches: 10. Germline CDR1 and CDR2: TSWWSYY and QGS. The CDR3 runs 18 residues. CDR3 nucleotides: TGTGCTCTTGGGGAACTTTTCCTACTTAGCCGTAACACCGATAAACTCATCTTT. The encoded protein is CALGELFLLSRNTDKLIF.

This clone has only a few counts. A far larger clone is off by one base, so a read error is likely. Other DNA sequences of this sample code for an identical CDR3. The chain recombines TRDV1 with TRDJ1; 9 bases are a match to TRDD3. The germline V gene encodes CDR1 TSWWSYY and CDR2 QGS. This CDR3 comprises 21 residues. The CDR3 DNA reads TGTGCTCTCGGGGTACAGCCTTCCCACACCTTATGGGGGATAAGGGTAGATAAACTCACCTTT. Its translation is CALGVQPSHTLWGIRVDKLTF.

Concerning this clone: This likely traces to a read error, being one base from a far larger clone. Other DNA sequences from this sample encode an identical CDR3 as well. The gene calls are TRDV1 and TRDJ1, with 8 nucleotides matching TRDD3. This CDR3 has 23 residues. Looked up from germline, CDR1 is TSWWSYY and CDR2 is QGS. In nucleotides, the CDR3 is TGTGCTCTTGGGGAAAAATCCACGTTCGGTCCCCTACTGGGGGCCAAATACACCGACAAACTCATCTTT. Protein product: CALGEKSTFGPLLGAKYTDKLIF.

This clone came up many times. A far larger clone is one nucleotide away, so this likely arose from a read error. The same CDR3 also results from other DNA sequences found in this sample. The V call is TRDV1, the J call TRDJ1; the match to TRDD3 covers 12 bases. The CDR3 has 16 amino acids. Germline CDR1 is TSWWSYY and CDR2 is QGS. CDR3 sequence: CALERLLGDTGDKLIF. The CDR3 nucleotides read TGTGCCCTTGAGAGGCTGCTGGGGGATACGGGCGATAAACTCATCTTT.

The sample holds a few counts of this clone. TCRdb lists the protein of a much larger clone for this DNA, which differs at residue 12, so this is likely a read error; the protein given here is translated from the DNA itself. This sequence joins TRDV1 and TRDJ1; maybe TRDD3 (6 bases). The CDR3 runs to 22 residues. Trimming shortened V by 1 base and J by 0 bases, and 30 bases separated the two germline ends. The V gene's germline CDR1 is TSWWSYY and CDR2 QGS. This CDR3 reads CALGEPRRRDTLTPFHTDKLIF. CDR3 nucleotides: TGTGCTCTTGGGGAACCTCGGAGAAGAGATACGCTGACACCATTCCACACCGATAAACTCATCTTT.

A note on this clone: TCRdb's entry gives the protein of a much larger clone, which mismatches this DNA's translation at residue 4, likely from a read error; the protein reported here is translated from the DNA. The chain recombines TRDV1 with TRDJ1; D might be TRDD3 (5 bases). The J gene, left out of TCRdb, was set here by checking the DNA against germline. V lost 9 bases, J lost 0 bases, and 26 bases lay in between. This CDR3 has 18 residues. From germline, CDR1 is TSWWSYY and CDR2 QGS. Here the CDR3 DNA reads TGTGCTCTCGAAAAAGGGGGCCCCCCACGTCCGTACACCGATAAACTCATCTTT. This translates into CALEKGGPPRPYTDKLIF.

This clone was seen ten or more times. The protein TCRdb gives is from a much larger clone and does not agree with this DNA's translation at residue 15, likely a read error; the protein shown here comes from the DNA. This chain connects TRDV2 to TRDJ1; TRDD3 matches 13 bases. This CDR3 is 18 amino acids long. Germline CDR1 is GEAIGNYY and CDR2 is EKD. Here the CDR3 reads CACDPVLGDTGVTDELIF. CDR3 DNA sequence: TGTGCCTGTGATCCCGTACTGGGGGATACGGGGGTCACCGATGAACTCATCTTT.

This clone was detected a few times. The likely explanation is a read error, given a far larger clone one base away. The sample contains more than one DNA sequence encoding this CDR3. The chain recombines TRDV1 with TRDJ1; a weak D match, TRDD3 (6 bases). There are 22 residues in the CDR3. Between the trimmed V and J ends, which lost 3 bases and 2 bases, there was a span of 34 bases. From germline, CDR1 is TSWWSYY and CDR2 QGS. The DNA of the CDR3 is TGTGCTCTTGGGGACCACCACTACTTCTTTCACTGGGCCGCCCTCCGTACCGATAAACTCATCTTT. Translated: CALGDHHYFFHWAALRTDKLIF.

This clone showed up just a few times. Translating this DNA gives a protein that differs at residue 15 from the TCRdb one, which belongs to a much larger clone; a read error is likely, and the protein shown is this translation. Called V gene: TRDV3; the J gene was not called. This CDR3 is built from 17 residues. The germline V gene has CDR1 TVYSNPD and CDR2 GDNSRS (reference sequence). In nucleotides, the CDR3 is TGTGCCTCTCCACCACGGTACTTCCCCTCGCGGACCGATAAACCCATCTTT. It encodes CASPPRYFPSRTDKPIF.

In the case of this clone: The TCRdb protein, from a much larger clone, departs from this DNA's translation at residue 14, likely by read error; the protein shown derives from the DNA. The chain has TRDV3 and TRDJ1; either TRDD2 or TRDD3 may supply D (8 bases each). From germline, CDR1 is TVYSNPD and CDR2 GDNSRS (reference sequence). CDR3 length: 21 amino acids. V lost 5 bases and J lost 0, with 37 bases in between. CDR3 residues: CALKDFLRFFPGGGYTDKLIF. Here the CDR3 DNA reads TGTGCCCTAAAAGACTTCCTACGTTTTTTTCCTGGGGGAGGTTACACCGATAAACTCATCTTT.

This clone has just a few counts. It is likely a read error: a sequence one base away is far more abundant. Other DNA sequences in this sample translate to the same CDR3. The gene calls are TRDV1 and TRDJ1, with 8 positions matching TRDD3. The CDR3 sequence is 19 residues long. Germline V gives CDR1 TSWWSYY, CDR2 QGS. The CDR3 reads CALGPRGGGDNGGTDKLIF. DNA for the CDR3: TGCGCTCTTGGGCCACGTGGCGGGGGGGATAATGGTGGGACCGATAAACTCATCTTT.

As concerns this clone: A far larger clone lies a single base away; this is likely a read error. The same CDR3 also results from other DNA sequences found in this sample. The chain employs TRDV1 and TRDJ1, with a tentative D call TRDD3 (6 bases). Germline CDR1 is TSWWSYY and CDR2 is QGS. The CDR3 has 19 amino acids. The CDR3 reads CALGEPFPLILGRTDKLIF. As DNA, the CDR3 is TGTGCTCTTGGGGAACCTTTTCCCCTCATACTGGGTCGGACCGATAAACTCATCTTC.

Worth noting for this clone: A read error is likely here: a far larger clone is one base away. This CDR3 is also generated by other DNA sequences in the sample. The chain couples TRDV1 to TRDJ1; 8 bases are shared with TRDD3. Here the J gene was assigned by germline matching of the DNA, as TCRdb has none. The CDR3 totals 17 residues. The germline V gene has CDR1 TSWWSYY and CDR2 QGS. The CDR3 is CALGELSGGHNGDKLIF. In DNA, the CDR3 is TGTGCTCTCGGGGAACTTTCTGGGGGACATAACGGGGATAAACTCATCTTT.

In this sample, this clone turned up a few times. A far larger clone is only one base removed, so a read error is likely. Other DNA sequences within the sample encode an identical CDR3. The chain recombines TRDV1 with TRDJ1, with 11 bases identical to TRDD3. Germline matching of the DNA provided the J gene here, since TCRdb leaves it blank. V was pared by 6 bases and J by 0 bases, with 18 bases of the junction left unmatched. This CDR3 is built from 20 residues. The germline CDR1 and CDR2 sequences are TSWWSYY and QGS. The CDR3 spells CALGELVWGILLPNTDKLIF. In DNA, the CDR3 is TGTGCTCTTGGAGAATTGGTCTGGGGGATACTCCTCCCTAACACCGATAAACTCATCTTT.

This clone is medium-sized in the sample. Other nucleotide sequences from this sample produce the same CDR3. The chain uses TRDV1 and TRDJ1; a possible D gene is TRDD3 (6 bases). Germline assignment: CDR1 TSWWSYY and CDR2 QGS. V lost 3 bases, J lost 0 bases, and 20 bases lay in between. This CDR3 has 18 residues. Written as DNA, the CDR3 is TGTGCTCTTGGGGACCCATTTGGGGGGAAGGCGTACACCGATAAACTCATCTTT. It translates to CALGDPFGGKAYTDKLIF.

The chain carries TRDV2 and TRDJ1; D perhaps matches TRDD3 (5 bases). Because TCRdb records no J gene, it was assigned here through a match of the DNA to germline. CDR3 length: 21 residues. Germline loops: CDR1 GEAIGNYY, CDR2 EKD. The V and J ends lost 3 bases and 1 base respectively, with 32 bases between them. As DNA, the CDR3 is TGTGCCTGTGACCACTCCTTTCCGAGTGTAGGGGACCTCTTGGCCACCGATAAACTCATCTTT. The encoded protein is CACDHSFPSVGDLLATDKLIF.

Remarks on this clone: The protein TCRdb lists belongs to a much larger clone and differs from this DNA's translation at residue 4, which points to a read error; the protein shown is made from the DNA. This chain joins TRDV2 and TRDJ1; 8 nucleotides align to TRDD3. The CDR3 is made up of 18 amino acids. Germline V gene data show CDR1 as GEAIGNYY and CDR2 as EKD. CDR3 amino acids: CACGTSLLGVPYTDKLIF. The CDR3 coding sequence is TGTGCCTGTGGCACCTCTTTACTGGGGGTACCGTACACCGATAAACTCATCTTT.

In its sample, this clone was seen many times. TCRdb pairs this DNA with a much larger clone's protein that differs at residue 18, likely a read error; the protein shown was translated from the DNA. The genes are TRDV1 and TRDJ1; TRDD3 matches 7 bases. Since TCRdb gives no J gene, matching the DNA to germline was used here to assign it. The germline V gene has CDR1 TSWWSYY and CDR2 QGS. The CDR3 has 22 residues. CDR3 nucleotide sequence: TGTGCTCTTGGGGTGGTGGTCGATACCCCGCGGTTATACTGGGGTTATACCGGTAAACTCATCTTT. Protein product: CALGVVVDTPRLYWGYTGKLIF.

This clone was counted at least ten times. This DNA translates differently at residue 13 from the TCRdb protein, which is that of a much larger clone; a read error is likely, and the protein shown is the DNA's own translation. This chain links TRDV2 with TRDJ1, with 9 bases lining up with TRDD3. This CDR3 comprises 17 residues. V dropped 3 bases and J dropped 7; count of bases not matched to a gene: 17. Germline V lookup: CDR1 GEAIGNYY, CDR2 EKD. This chain's CDR3 is CACDPSRTGGYPGKLIF. The CDR3 DNA reads TGTGCCTGTGACCCATCACGCACGGGGGGATACCCCGGTAAACTCATCTTT.

Details on this clone: TCRdb shows a much larger clone's protein in place of this DNA's translation, and the two differ at residue 9, likely through a read error; the protein shown is translated from the DNA. This rearrangement joins TRDV1 to TRDJ1; possible D gene TRDD3, 6 bases. The length of the CDR3 is 20 residues. The ends were cut back, 3 bases at V and 3 bases at J, with 29 bases in the middle. Germline V gives CDR1 TSWWSYY, CDR2 QGS. The CDR3 protein is CALGDSYWESTGVWPDKLIF. In DNA form, the CDR3 reads TGTGCTCTTGGGGATTCGTACTGGGAGTCCACCGGAGTCTGGCCCGATAAACTCATCTTT.

This clone has at least ten counts. The protein given by TCRdb reflects a much larger clone and differs at residue 11 from this DNA's translation, likely from a read error; the protein shown is the DNA's translation. The V call is TRDV1, the J call TRDJ1; TRDD3 matches 8 bases. CDR1 and CDR2 from the germline V gene are TSWWSYY and QGS. J gave up 3 bases and V 2 bases, and 11 bases lay outside the gene matches. This CDR3 region has 17 residues. The CDR3: CALGERGGYREADKLIF. The CDR3 nucleotides read TGTGCTCTTGGGGAAAGAGGGGGATATAGGGAGGCCGATAAACTCATCTTT.

In its sample, this clone ranks as medium-sized. The sample holds other DNA sequences that translate to the same CDR3. This sequence joins TRDV1 and TRDJ1; D is possibly TRDD3 (6 bases). Per germline, CDR1 TSWWSYY and CDR2 QGS. This CDR3 is built from 18 residues. Trimming left V 2 bases short and J 3 bases short, with 22 bases between. The CDR3 region has the DNA TGTGCTCTTGGGGAAAGTCGGGTACGTTTGGGGATTCCCGATAAACTCATCTTT. It specifies CALGESRVRLGIPDKLIF.

To note about this clone: TCRdb has a much larger clone's protein, which differs at residue 18 from the translation of this DNA, likely because of a read error; what is shown is the protein translated from the DNA. The chain employs TRDV1 and TRDJ1; 10 bases fit TRDD3. The J gene is not listed in TCRdb, so it was assigned here from a DNA match to germline. CDR3 length: 21 residues. The germline V gene encodes CDR1 TSWWSYY and CDR2 QGS. CDR3 in DNA: TGTGCTCTTAGGGAACTCGGTCCTACAGAGCTACTGGGGGATTGGTGCGATGAACTCATCTTT. Translating gives CALRELGPTELLGDWCDELIF.

About this clone: For this DNA, TCRdb reports the protein of a much larger clone, which diverges at residues 5 and 7, most likely from a read error; the protein presented here is translated directly from the DNA. This chain links TRDV1 with TRDJ1, with D uncertain. This CDR3 region has 16 residues. V dropped 4 bases and J dropped 7 bases, with 22 bases sitting between them. Looked up from germline, CDR1 is TSWWSYY and CDR2 is QGS. The CDR3 region is CALGGLMPQKEGKLIF. CDR3 bases: TGTGCTCTTGGGGGACTTATGCCCCAAAAGGAGGGTAAACTCATCTTT.

This chain connects TRDV1 to TRDJ1; 10 nucleotides match TRDD3. The J gene was missing in TCRdb and was found by matching the end of the DNA to germline. CDR1 is TSWWSYY, CDR2 QGS, per germline. The CDR3 spans 12 residues. The CDR3 spells CSAPWGISKLIF. Written as DNA, the CDR3 is TGTTCGGCCCCCTGGGGGATATCTAAACTCATCTTT.

A note on this clone: This DNA's translation and the protein TCRdb lists, from a much larger clone, do not match at residue 2, likely due to a read error; the protein shown is translated from the DNA. The chain employs TRDV1 and TRDJ1; TRDD2 aligns across 7 bases. This CDR3 contains 21 residues. Per the germline V gene, CDR1 is TSWWSYY and CDR2 is QGS. The CDR3 DNA is TGTTCTCTTGGGGACTTCTTCCTAGACGAGAACAGCCAGCGCCCCACCGATAAACTCATCTTT. Translated, it gives CSLGDFFLDENSQRPTDKLIF.